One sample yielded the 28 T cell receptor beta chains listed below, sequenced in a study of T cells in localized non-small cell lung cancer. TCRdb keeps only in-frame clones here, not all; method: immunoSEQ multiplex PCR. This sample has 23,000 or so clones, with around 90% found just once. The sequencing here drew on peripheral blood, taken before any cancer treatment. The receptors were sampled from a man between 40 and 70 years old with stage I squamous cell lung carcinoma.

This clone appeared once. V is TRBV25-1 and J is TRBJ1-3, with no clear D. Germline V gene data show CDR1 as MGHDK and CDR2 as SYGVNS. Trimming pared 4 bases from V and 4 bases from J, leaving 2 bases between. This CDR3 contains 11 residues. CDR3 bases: TGTGCCAGCAGTGTAGGAAACACCATATATTTT. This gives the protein CASSVGNTIYF.

CDR3 sequence reads: CASSSGTSEGETQYF. The CDR3, as DNA: TGTGCCAGCAGTTCCGGGACTAGTGAGGGTGAGACCCAGTACTTC. The chain combines TRBV7-9 with TRBJ2-5, with 8 bases lining up with TRBD2. CDR1 SEHNR and CDR2 FQNEAQ come from the germline V gene (reference sequence). V shed 6 bases, J shed 5 bases, and the junction held 11 bases outside the gene matches. The CDR3 is 15 amino acids.

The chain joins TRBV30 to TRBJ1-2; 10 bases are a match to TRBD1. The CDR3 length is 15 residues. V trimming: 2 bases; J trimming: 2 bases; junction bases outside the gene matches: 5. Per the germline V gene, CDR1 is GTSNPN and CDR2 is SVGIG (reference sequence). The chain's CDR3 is CAWSPGQGGNYGYTF. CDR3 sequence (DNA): TGTGCCTGGAGTCCCGGACAGGGGGGAAACTATGGCTACACCTTC.

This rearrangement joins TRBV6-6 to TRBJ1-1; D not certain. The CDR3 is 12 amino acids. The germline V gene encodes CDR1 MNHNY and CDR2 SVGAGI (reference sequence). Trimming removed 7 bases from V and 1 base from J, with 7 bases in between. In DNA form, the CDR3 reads TGTGCCAGCACCCGGGGGAACACTGAAGCTTTCTTT. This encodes CASTRGNTEAFF.

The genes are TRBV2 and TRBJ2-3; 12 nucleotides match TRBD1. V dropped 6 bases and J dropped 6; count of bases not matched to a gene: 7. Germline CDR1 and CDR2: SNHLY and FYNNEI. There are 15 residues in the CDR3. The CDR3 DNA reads TGTGCCAGCAGGGGACAGGGGGCGCGGTATGATACGCAGTATTTT. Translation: CASRGQGARYDTQYF.

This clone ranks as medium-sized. CDR3 sequence: CASSQILAGPYNEQFF. The CDR3 nucleotides are TGTGCCAGCAGCCAGATACTAGCGGGGCCTTACAATGAGCAGTTCTTC. The chain is built from TRBV14 and TRBJ2-1; 10 nucleotides align to TRBD2. V shed 3 bases and J 4 bases; nucleotides not matched to a gene: 6. Germline-derived CDR1 and CDR2 are SGHDN and FVKESK. CDR3 size: 16 residues.

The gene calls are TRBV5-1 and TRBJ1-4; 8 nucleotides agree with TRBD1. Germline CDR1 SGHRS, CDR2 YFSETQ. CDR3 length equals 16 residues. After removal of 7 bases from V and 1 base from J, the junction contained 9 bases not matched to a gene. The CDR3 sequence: CASHETGVETNEKLFF. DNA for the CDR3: TGCGCCAGCCATGAGACAGGGGTGGAAACTAATGAAAAACTGTTTTTT. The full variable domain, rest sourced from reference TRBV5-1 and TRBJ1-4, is KAGVTQTPRYLIKTRGQQVTLSCSPISGHRSVSWYQQTPGQGLQFLFEYFSETQRNKGNFPGRFSGRQFSNSRSEMNVSTLELGDSALYLCASHETGVETNEKLFFGSGTQLSVL.

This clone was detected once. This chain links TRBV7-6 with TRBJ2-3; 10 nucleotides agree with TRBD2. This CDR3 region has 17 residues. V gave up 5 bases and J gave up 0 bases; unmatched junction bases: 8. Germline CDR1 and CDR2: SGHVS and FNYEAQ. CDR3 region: CASSRELAGASTDTQYF. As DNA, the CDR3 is TGTGCCAGCAGCCGGGAGCTAGCGGGGGCTAGCACAGATACGCAGTATTTT.

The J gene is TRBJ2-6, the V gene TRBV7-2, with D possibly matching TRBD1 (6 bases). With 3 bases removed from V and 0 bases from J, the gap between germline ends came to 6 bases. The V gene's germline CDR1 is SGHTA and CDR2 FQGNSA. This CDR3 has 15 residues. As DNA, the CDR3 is TGTGCCAGCAGCTTGGACAGCTCTGGGGCCAACGTCCTGACTTTC. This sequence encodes CASSLDSSGANVLTF.

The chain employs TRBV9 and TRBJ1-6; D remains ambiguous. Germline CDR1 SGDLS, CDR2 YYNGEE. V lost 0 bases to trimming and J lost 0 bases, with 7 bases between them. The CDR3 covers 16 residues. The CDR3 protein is CASSVAGSSYNSPLHF. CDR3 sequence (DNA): TGTGCCAGCAGCGTAGCTGGGAGCTCCTATAATTCACCCCTCCACTTT.

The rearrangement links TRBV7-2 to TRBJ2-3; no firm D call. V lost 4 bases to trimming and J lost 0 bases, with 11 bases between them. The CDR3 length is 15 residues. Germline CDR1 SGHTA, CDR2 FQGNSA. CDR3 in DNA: TGTGCCAGCAGCTCCAGCCTCCTCAGCACAGATACGCAGTATTTT. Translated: CASSSSLLSTDTQYF.

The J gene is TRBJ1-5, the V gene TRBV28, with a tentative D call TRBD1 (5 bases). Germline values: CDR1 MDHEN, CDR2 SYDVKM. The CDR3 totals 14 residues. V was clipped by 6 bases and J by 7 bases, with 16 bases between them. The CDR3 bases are TGTGCCAGCAGGGAAGAGGGGAGAGGGCAGCCCCAGCATTTT. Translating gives CASREEGRGQPQHF.

CDR3 amino acids: CASSLDLIAKNIQYF. The CDR3 bases are TGTGCCAGCTCACTAGATCTAATAGCCAAAAACATTCAGTACTTC. The chain joins TRBV18 to TRBJ2-4, with no clear D. Germline CDR1 reads KGHSH; CDR2 reads LQKENI. Trimming removed 4 bases from V and 0 bases from J, with 10 bases in between. The CDR3 covers 15 residues.

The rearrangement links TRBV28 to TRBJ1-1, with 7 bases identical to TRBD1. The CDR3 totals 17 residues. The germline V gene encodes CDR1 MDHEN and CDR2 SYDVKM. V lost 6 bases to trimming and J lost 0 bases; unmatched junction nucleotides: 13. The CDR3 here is CASRTDRVGYVNTEAFF. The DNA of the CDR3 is TGTGCCAGCAGAACAGACAGGGTTGGATACGTGAACACTGAAGCTTTCTTT.

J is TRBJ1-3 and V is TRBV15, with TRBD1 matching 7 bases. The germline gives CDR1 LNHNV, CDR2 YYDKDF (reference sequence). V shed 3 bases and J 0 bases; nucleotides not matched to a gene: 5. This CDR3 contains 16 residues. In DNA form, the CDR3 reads TGTGCCACCAGCAGTGGTCGGGACAGCTCTGGAAACACCATATATTTT. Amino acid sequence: CATSSGRDSSGNTIYF.

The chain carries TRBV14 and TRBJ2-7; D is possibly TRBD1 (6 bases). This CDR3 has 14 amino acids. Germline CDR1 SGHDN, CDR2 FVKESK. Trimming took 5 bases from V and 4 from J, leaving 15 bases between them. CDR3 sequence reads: CASSSRQDLYEQYF. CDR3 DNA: TGTGCCAGCAGCAGTCGACAGGACCTATACGAGCAGTACTTC. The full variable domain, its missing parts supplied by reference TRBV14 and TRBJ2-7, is EAGVTQFPSHSVIEKGQTVTLRCDPISGHDNLYWYRRVMGKEIKFLLHFVKESKQDESGMPNNRFLAERTGGTYSTLKVQPAELEDSGVYFCASSSRQDLYEQYFGPGTRLTVT.

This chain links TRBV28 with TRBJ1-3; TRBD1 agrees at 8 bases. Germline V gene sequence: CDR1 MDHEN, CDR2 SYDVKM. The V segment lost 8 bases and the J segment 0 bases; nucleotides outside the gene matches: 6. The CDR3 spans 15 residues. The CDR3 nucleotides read TGTGCCAGCCGACAGGGGCCAATCTCTGGAAACACCATATATTTT. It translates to CASRQGPISGNTIYF.

CDR3 nucleotides: TGCAGTGCTCTGGGTGGATCCGAGCAGTACTTC. Its protein is CSALGGSEQYF. The chain carries TRBV20-1 and TRBJ2-7; D remains unclear. Deletions cut 5 bases from V and 6 bases from J, with 11 bases between. The CDR3 contains 11 residues. CDR1 is DFQATT, CDR2 SNEGSKA, per germline (reference sequence).

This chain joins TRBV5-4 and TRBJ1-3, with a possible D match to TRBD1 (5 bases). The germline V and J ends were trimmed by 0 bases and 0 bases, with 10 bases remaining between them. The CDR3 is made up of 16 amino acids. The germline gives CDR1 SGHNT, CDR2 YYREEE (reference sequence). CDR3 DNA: TGTGCCAGCAGCTTGGTAGGGGTCAACTCTGGAAACACCATATATTTT. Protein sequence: CASSLVGVNSGNTIYF.

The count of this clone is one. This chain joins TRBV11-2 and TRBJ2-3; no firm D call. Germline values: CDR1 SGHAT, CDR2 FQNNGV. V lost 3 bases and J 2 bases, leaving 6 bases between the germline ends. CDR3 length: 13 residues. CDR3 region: CASSFTTTDTQYF. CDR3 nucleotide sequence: TGTGCCAGCAGCTTTACTACCACAGATACGCAGTATTTT.

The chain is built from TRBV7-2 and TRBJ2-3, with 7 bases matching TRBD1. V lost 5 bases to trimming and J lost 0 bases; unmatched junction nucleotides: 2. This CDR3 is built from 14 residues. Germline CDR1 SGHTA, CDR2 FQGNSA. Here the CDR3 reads CASSKGGSTDTQYF. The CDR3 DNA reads TGTGCCAGCAGCAAAGGGGGCAGCACAGATACGCAGTATTTT.

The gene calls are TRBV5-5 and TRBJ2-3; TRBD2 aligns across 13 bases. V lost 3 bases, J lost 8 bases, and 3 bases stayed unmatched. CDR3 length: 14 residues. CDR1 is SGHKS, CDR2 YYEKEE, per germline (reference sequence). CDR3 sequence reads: CASSYRLAGGTQYF. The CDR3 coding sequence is TGTGCCAGCAGCTACCGACTAGCGGGAGGTACGCAGTATTTT.

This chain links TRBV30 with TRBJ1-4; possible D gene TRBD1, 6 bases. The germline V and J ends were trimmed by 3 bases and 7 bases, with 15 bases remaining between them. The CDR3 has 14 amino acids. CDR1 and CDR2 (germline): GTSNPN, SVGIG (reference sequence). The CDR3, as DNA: TGTGCCTGGAGGCCGGGACAAAAAATTGAAAAACTGTTTTTT. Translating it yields CAWRPGQKIEKLFF.

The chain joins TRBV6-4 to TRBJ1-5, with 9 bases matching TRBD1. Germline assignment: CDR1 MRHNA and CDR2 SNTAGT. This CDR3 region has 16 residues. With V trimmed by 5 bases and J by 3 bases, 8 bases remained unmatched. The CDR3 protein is CASSPEGTGNNQPQHF. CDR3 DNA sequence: TGTGCCAGCAGTCCCGAGGGGACAGGGAACAATCAGCCCCAGCATTTT.

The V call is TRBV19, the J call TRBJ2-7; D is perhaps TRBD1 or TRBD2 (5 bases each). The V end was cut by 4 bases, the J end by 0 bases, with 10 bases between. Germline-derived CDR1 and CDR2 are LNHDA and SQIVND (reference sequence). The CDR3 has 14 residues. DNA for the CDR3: TGTGCCAGTAGTACACGGGGCATCTCCTACGAGCAGTACTTC. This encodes CASSTRGISYEQYF.

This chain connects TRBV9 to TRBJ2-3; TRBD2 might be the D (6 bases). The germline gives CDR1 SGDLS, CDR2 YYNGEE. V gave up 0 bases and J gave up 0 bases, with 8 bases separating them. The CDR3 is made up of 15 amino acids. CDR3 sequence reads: CASSVAAGSTDTQYF. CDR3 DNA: TGTGCCAGCAGCGTAGCGGCGGGGAGCACAGATACGCAGTATTTT.

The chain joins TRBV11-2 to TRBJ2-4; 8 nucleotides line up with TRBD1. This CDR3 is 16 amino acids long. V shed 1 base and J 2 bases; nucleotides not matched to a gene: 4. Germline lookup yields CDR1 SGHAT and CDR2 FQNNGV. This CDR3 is CASSLVWTGPKNIQYF. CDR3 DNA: TGTGCCAGCAGCTTAGTTTGGACAGGGCCCAAAAACATTCAGTACTTC.

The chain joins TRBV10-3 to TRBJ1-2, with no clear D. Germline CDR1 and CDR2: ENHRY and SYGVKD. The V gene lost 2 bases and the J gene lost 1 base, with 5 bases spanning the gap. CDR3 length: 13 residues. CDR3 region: CAISERNNYGYTF. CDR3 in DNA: TGTGCCATCAGTGAGAGGAATAACTATGGCTACACCTTC.